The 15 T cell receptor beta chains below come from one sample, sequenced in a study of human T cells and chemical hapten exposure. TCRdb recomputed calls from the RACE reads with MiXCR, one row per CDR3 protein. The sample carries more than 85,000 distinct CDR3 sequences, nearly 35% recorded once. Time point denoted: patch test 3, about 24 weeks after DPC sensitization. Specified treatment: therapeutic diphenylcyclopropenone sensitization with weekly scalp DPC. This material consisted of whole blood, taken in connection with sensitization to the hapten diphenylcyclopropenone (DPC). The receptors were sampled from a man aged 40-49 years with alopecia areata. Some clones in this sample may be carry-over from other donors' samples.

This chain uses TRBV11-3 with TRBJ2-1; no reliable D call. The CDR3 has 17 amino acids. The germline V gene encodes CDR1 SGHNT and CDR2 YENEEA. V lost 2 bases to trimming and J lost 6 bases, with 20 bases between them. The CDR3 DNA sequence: TGTGCCAGCAGCTTACCCGTTAACCCTCCGGCCTCCAATGAGCAGTTCTTC. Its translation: CASSLPVNPPASNEQFF. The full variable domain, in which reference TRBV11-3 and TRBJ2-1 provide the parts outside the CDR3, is EAGVVQSPRYKIIEKKQPVAFWCNPISGHNTLYWYLQNLGQGPELLIRYENEEAVDDSQLPKDRFSAERLKGVDSTLKIQPAELGDSAVYLCASSLPVNPPASNEQFFGPGTRLTVL.

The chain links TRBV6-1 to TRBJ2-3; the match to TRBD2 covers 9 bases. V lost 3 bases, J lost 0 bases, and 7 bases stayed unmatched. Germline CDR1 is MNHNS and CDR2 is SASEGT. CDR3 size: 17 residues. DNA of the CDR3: TGTGCCAGCAGTGAGCCTAGCGGGGTGCCTAGCACAGATACGCAGTATTTT. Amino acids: CASSEPSGVPSTDTQYF.

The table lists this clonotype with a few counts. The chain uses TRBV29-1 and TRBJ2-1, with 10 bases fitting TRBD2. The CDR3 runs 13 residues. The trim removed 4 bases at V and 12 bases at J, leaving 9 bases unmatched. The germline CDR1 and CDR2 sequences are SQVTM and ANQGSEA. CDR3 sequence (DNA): TGCAGCGTTGGTGAAGCGGGAGGGCAGGGGCAGTTCTTC. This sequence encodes CSVGEAGGQGQFF.

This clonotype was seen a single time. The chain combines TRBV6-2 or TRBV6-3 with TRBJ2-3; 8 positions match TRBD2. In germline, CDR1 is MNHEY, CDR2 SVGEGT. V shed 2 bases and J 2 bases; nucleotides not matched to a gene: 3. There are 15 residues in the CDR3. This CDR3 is CASSYGAGDTDTQYF. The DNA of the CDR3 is TGTGCCAGCAGTTACGGAGCGGGAGACACAGATACGCAGTATTTT.

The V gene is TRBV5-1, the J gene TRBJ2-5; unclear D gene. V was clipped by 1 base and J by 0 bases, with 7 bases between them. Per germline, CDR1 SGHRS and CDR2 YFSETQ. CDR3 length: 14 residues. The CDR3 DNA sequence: TGCGCCAGCAGCTTGACGCTAGACCAAGAGACCCAGTACTTC. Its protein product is CASSLTLDQETQYF.

The CDR3 spells CASSYLGESNYGYTF. CDR3 nucleotides: TGTGCCAGCAGTTACCTCGGAGAATCTAACTATGGCTACACCTTC. The chain has TRBV6-5 and TRBJ1-2; D call uncertain. Trimming cost V 2 bases and J 0 bases, with 10 bases left between them. The CDR3 totals 15 residues. The V gene's germline CDR1 is MNHEY and CDR2 SVGAGI.

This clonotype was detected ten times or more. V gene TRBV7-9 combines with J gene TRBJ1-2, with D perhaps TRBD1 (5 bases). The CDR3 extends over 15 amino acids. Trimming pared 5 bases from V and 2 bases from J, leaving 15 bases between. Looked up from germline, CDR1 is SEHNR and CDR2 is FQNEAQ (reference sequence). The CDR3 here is CASSAWTTGNYGYTF. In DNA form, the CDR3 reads TGTGCCAGCAGCGCCTGGACAACTGGAAACTATGGCTACACCTTC.

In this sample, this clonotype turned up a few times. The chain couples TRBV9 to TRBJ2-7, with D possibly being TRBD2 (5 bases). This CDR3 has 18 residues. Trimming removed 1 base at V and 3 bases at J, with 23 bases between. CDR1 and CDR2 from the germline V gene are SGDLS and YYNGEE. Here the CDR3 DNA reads TGTGCCAGCAGCGTACAACCTTCTTTTGGAGGCCCCGGCTACGAGCAGTACTTC. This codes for CASSVQPSFGGPGYEQYF.

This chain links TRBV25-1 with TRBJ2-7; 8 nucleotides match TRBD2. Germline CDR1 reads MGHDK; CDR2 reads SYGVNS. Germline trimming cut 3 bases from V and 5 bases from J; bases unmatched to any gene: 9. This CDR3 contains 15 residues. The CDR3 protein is CASSDRAGVRNEQYF. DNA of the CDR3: TGTGCCAGCAGTGATCGAGCGGGAGTAAGAAACGAGCAGTACTTC.

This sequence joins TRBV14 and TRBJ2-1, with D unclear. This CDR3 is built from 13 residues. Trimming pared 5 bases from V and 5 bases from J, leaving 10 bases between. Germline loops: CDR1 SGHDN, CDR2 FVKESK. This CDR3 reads CASSLGPDNEQFF. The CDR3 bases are TGTGCCAGCAGCTTAGGACCCGACAATGAGCAGTTCTTC. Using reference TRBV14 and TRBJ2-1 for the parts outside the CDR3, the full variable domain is EAGVTQFPSHSVIEKGQTVTLRCDPISGHDNLYWYRRVMGKEIKFLLHFVKESKQDESGMPNNRFLAERTGGTYSTLKVQPAELEDSGVYFCASSLGPDNEQFFGPGTRLTVL.

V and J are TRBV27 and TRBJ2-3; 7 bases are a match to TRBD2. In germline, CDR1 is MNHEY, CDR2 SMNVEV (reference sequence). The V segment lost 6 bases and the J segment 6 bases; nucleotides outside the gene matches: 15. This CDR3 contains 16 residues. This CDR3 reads CASSRIASGGADTQYF. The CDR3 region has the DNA TGTGCCAGCAGCCGTATCGCTAGCGGAGGGGCGGATACGCAGTATTTT.

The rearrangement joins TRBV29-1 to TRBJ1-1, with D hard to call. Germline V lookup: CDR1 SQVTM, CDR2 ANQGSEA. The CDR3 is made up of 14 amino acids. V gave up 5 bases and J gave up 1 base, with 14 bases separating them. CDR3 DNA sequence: TGCAGCGTTCCAAGGTTGGGGTGGAACACTGAAGCTTTCTTT. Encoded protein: CSVPRLGWNTEAFF.

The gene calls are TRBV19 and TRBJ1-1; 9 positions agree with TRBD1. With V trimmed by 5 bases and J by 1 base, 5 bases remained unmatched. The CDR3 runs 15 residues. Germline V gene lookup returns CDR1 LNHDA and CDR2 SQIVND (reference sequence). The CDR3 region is CASSGTGTKNTEAFF. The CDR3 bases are TGTGCCAGTAGTGGGACAGGGACCAAGAACACTGAAGCTTTCTTT.

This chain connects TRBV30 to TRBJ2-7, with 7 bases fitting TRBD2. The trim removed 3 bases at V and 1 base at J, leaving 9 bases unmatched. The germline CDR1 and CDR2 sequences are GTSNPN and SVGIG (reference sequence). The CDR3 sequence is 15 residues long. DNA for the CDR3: TGTGCCTGGAGCGGCAAGCGGGGCACATCCTACGAGCAGTACGTC. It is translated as CAWSGKRGTSYEQYV.

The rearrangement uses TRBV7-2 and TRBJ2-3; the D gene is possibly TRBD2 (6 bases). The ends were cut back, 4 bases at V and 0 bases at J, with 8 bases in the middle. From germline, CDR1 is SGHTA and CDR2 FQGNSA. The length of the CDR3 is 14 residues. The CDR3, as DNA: TGTGCCAGCAGCTCTAGCGCTAGCACAGATACGCAGTATTTT. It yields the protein CASSSSASTDTQYF.